A single sample gave rise to the 32 T cell receptor beta chains below, sequenced in a study of a mutant IDH1 vaccine in newly diagnosed glioma. The table came from immunoSEQ multiplex PCR; TCRdb's copy has only in-frame clones and leaves some out. The sample includes approximately 58,000 clones, roughly four fifths of them seen just once. Antigens of these TCRs are unknown. Sample time point: week 47, end of study. Every vaccination contained 300 ug of the mutant IDH1 20-mer peptide and was paired with topical imiquimod. The material was PBMCs, obtained from a glioma patient whose treatment included an IDH1 peptide vaccine. These receptor sequences come from a man in his thirties or forties with glioma.

V is TRBV11-2 and J is TRBJ1-4, with a weak D call TRBD1 (5 bases). V lost 5 bases and J lost 1, with 14 bases in between. Germline values: CDR1 SGHAT, CDR2 FQNNGV. This CDR3 has 16 residues. CDR3 sequence reads: CASSLTGGRTNEKLFF. CDR3 DNA sequence: TGTGCCAGCAGCCTAACGGGGGGTCGAACTAATGAAAAACTGTTTTTT.

CDR3 nucleotide sequence: TGTGCCTGGGGGGGGGCCGCAGCCGGGAACACCATATATTTT. Its protein product is CAWGGAAAGNTIYF. The chain recombines TRBV30 with TRBJ1-3; the D gene is possibly TRBD1 (6 bases). CDR3 size: 14 residues. Looked up from germline, CDR1 is GTSNPN and CDR2 is SVGIG (reference sequence). The V gene lost 5 bases and the J gene lost 7 bases, with 18 bases spanning the gap.

The chain is built from TRBV5-1 and TRBJ1-1; 7 nucleotides line up with TRBD1. Germline V CDR1 and CDR2: SGHRS, YFSETQ. This CDR3 comprises 14 residues. Trimming removed 3 bases from V and 0 bases from J; junction bases left unmatched: 2. The CDR3 protein is CASSSGQLNTEAFF. Here the CDR3 DNA reads TGCGCCAGCAGCTCGGGACAGCTGAACACTGAAGCTTTCTTT.

The rearrangement links TRBV25-1 to TRBJ1-6; D remains unclear. Germline V gives CDR1 MGHDK, CDR2 SYGVNS. The CDR3 spans 12 residues. V lost 4 bases and J 10 bases, leaving 8 bases between the germline ends. CDR3 protein: CASSVGYSPLHF. CDR3 sequence (DNA): TGTGCCAGCAGTGTTGGGTACTCACCCCTCCACTTT.

Only a few counts were recorded for this clone. V gene TRBV27 combines with J gene TRBJ1-1; 9 bases fit TRBD1. The CDR3 has 16 residues. The germline gives CDR1 MNHEY, CDR2 SMNVEV (reference sequence). V shed 2 bases, J shed 0 bases, and the junction held 4 bases outside the gene matches. The CDR3 DNA sequence: TGTGCCAGCAGTTTAGGGACAGGGATTATGAACACTGAAGCTTTCTTT. As protein: CASSLGTGIMNTEAFF.

This sequence joins TRBV5-5 and TRBJ2-1, with 7 bases lining up with TRBD1. The CDR3 sequence is 14 residues long. Trimming cost V 2 bases and J 8 bases; bases outside gene matches: 7. Germline V gene data show CDR1 as SGHKS and CDR2 as YYEKEE (reference sequence). DNA for the CDR3: TGTGCCAGCAGCTTTACAGGGGCCCTGGATGAGCAGTTCTTC. Encoded protein: CASSFTGALDEQFF.

This clone has only one observation. The rearrangement links TRBV5-6 to TRBJ1-6; D remains unclear. Trimming shortened V by 5 bases and J by 7 bases, and 16 bases separated the two germline ends. The CDR3 covers 15 residues. The V gene's germline CDR1 is SGHDT and CDR2 YYEEEE. This chain's CDR3 is CASRGNRAKNSPLHF. In DNA, the CDR3 is TGTGCCAGCAGAGGGAATAGGGCCAAGAATTCACCCCTCCACTTT.

V gene TRBV6-5 combines with J gene TRBJ1-1; possibly TRBD1 for D (5 bases). The CDR3 is made up of 16 amino acids. V was cut by 2 bases and J by 0 bases, with 13 bases left in between. Germline loops: CDR1 MNHEY, CDR2 SVGAGI. DNA of the CDR3: TGTGCCAGCAGTTACATTGGGGGGGGTGTGAACACTGAAGCTTTCTTT. This sequence encodes CASSYIGGGVNTEAFF.

The chain recombines TRBV19 with TRBJ2-7, with 8 bases lining up with TRBD1. V trimming: 5 bases; J trimming: 2 bases; junction bases outside the gene matches: 8. This CDR3 is built from 15 residues. Germline V gene sequence: CDR1 LNHDA, CDR2 SQIVND (reference sequence). The CDR3 region has the DNA TGTGCCAGTAGTCCCTCCCGGACAGGGACCTACGAGCAGTACTTC. Its translation: CASSPSRTGTYEQYF.

V usage is TRBV19 and J usage is TRBJ2-1, with TRBD1 matching 9 bases. Trimming cost V 5 bases and J 2 bases; bases outside gene matches: 4. The CDR3 sequence is 15 residues long. CDR1 and CDR2 from the germline V gene are LNHDA and SQIVND (reference sequence). The CDR3 region has the DNA TGTGCCAGTAGTCCTCGGGACAGGGCCTACAATGAGCAGTTCTTC. It yields the protein CASSPRDRAYNEQFF.

V and J are TRBV19 and TRBJ1-5, with no clear D. Germline values: CDR1 LNHDA, CDR2 SQIVND (reference sequence). Trimming took 5 bases from V and 5 from J, leaving 25 bases between them. The CDR3 totals 18 residues. The CDR3 DNA reads as TGTGCCAGTAGTTTGCGTTTCGGCGGACCCACAGCCCATCAGCCCCAGCATTTT. It yields the protein CASSLRFGGPTAHQPQHF.

In DNA, the CDR3 is TGTGCCAGCACCGCTTTAGGGCAGGGCCCTTCGGGGACCCAGTACTTC. Its translation: CASTALGQGPSGTQYF. V is TRBV28 and J is TRBJ2-5; tentatively, D is TRBD1 (5 bases). V shed 7 bases and J shed 7 bases, with 25 bases lying between them. Germline-derived CDR1 and CDR2 are MDHEN and SYDVKM. The CDR3 runs to 16 residues.

This chain joins TRBV19 and TRBJ2-1, with no clear D. This CDR3 spans 14 amino acids. Germline CDR1 LNHDA, CDR2 SQIVND (reference sequence). V dropped 0 bases and J dropped 2 bases, with 5 bases sitting between them. The CDR3 protein is CASSIDSTYNEQFF. The CDR3 DNA sequence: TGTGCCAGTAGTATAGACAGTACCTACAATGAGCAGTTCTTC.

The count of this clone is one. This chain uses TRBV19 with TRBJ2-1, with TRBD2 matching 12 bases. The germline V gene has CDR1 LNHDA and CDR2 SQIVND (reference sequence). The CDR3 extends over 15 amino acids. Trimming removed 4 bases from V and 9 bases from J; junction bases left unmatched: 7. The CDR3 coding sequence is TGTGCCAGTAGTACCACTAGCGGGGGGCCACCTGAGCAGTTCTTC. Its translation: CASSTTSGGPPEQFF.

This clone was counted only a few times. This chain connects TRBV18 to TRBJ2-7; 8 bases are shared with TRBD1. Germline lookup yields CDR1 KGHSH and CDR2 LQKENI. The CDR3 has 15 amino acids. V shed 0 bases, J shed 2 bases, and the junction held 3 bases outside the gene matches. The CDR3 sequence is CASSPPDRETYEQYF. The CDR3, as DNA: TGTGCCAGCTCACCACCGGACAGGGAAACCTACGAGCAGTACTTC.

The chain employs TRBV6-5 and TRBJ1-6, with D unclear. Germline V CDR1 and CDR2: MNHEY, SVGAGI. V lost 2 bases to trimming and J lost 3 bases, with 11 bases between them. This CDR3 is built from 16 residues. CDR3 bases: TGTGCCAGCAGTTACCGTACGGGAGACTATAATTCACCCCTCCACTTT. It encodes CASSYRTGDYNSPLHF.

The chain employs TRBV15 and TRBJ1-5; D is undetermined. The CDR3 has 16 amino acids. Germline CDR1 and CDR2: LNHNV and YYDKDF (reference sequence). V lost 0 bases and J lost 3, with 12 bases in between. The CDR3 spells CATSRDSGRFNQPQHF. The CDR3 DNA is TGTGCCACCAGCAGAGATTCCGGCAGGTTCAATCAGCCCCAGCATTTT.

This chain joins TRBV11-3 and TRBJ2-3, with D hard to call. CDR1 and CDR2 from the germline V gene are SGHNT and YENEEA. The CDR3 is made up of 13 amino acids. Trimming took 1 base from V and 4 from J, leaving 6 bases between them. DNA for the CDR3: TGTGCCAGCAGCTTAGGAGGCCCAGATACGCAGTATTTT. Amino acid sequence: CASSLGGPDTQYF.

The chain employs TRBV6-1 and TRBJ2-1, with TRBD1 matching 8 bases. This CDR3 is built from 14 residues. With V trimmed by 6 bases and J by 8 bases, 9 bases remained unmatched. Germline V gives CDR1 MNHNS, CDR2 SASEGT. CDR3 nucleotide sequence: TGTGCCAGCAGATCATTGACAGGGGTAGATGAGCAGTTCTTC. This codes for CASRSLTGVDEQFF.

The rearrangement uses TRBV11-2 and TRBJ1-1; no definite D call. CDR1 SGHAT and CDR2 FQNNGV come from the germline V gene. The germline V and J ends were trimmed by 0 bases and 3 bases, with 2 bases remaining between them. The CDR3 loop spans 12 amino acids. CDR3 residues: CASSLDHTEAFF. The CDR3, as DNA: TGTGCCAGCAGCTTAGATCACACTGAAGCTTTCTTT.

The chain carries TRBV18 and TRBJ1-1, with D uncertain. The CDR3 has 15 residues. V lost 3 bases and J 1 base, leaving 12 bases between the germline ends. CDR1 is KGHSH and CDR2 is LQKENI in the germline V gene. CDR3 DNA sequence: TGTGCCAGCTCACCCTATTCTACACAGAACACTGAAGCTTTCTTT. Amino acids: CASSPYSTQNTEAFF. The full variable domain, in which reference TRBV18 and TRBJ1-1 provide the parts outside the CDR3, is NAGVMQNPRHLVRRRGQEARLRCSPMKGHSHVYWYRQLPEEGLKFMVYLQKENIIDESGMPKERFSAEFPKEGPSILRIQQVVRGDSAAYFCASSPYSTQNTEAFFGQGTRLTVV.

For this clone: A read error may produce the germline difference seen at one junction end. The chain employs TRBV6-6 and TRBJ2-3, with 8 bases matching TRBD2. Germline CDR1 reads MNHNY; CDR2 reads SVGAGI (reference sequence). CDR3 length: 15 amino acids. CDR3 loop: CAISAGLDPTDTQYF. CDR3 sequence (DNA): TGTGCCATCAGTGCGGGACTAGACCCCACAGATACGCAGTATTTT.

A single count supports this clone. J is TRBJ2-3 and V is TRBV27; D not certain. Looked up from germline, CDR1 is MNHEY and CDR2 is SMNVEV (reference sequence). The CDR3 extends over 11 amino acids. V lost 3 bases and J 4 bases, leaving 2 bases between the germline ends. The CDR3 loop reads CASSFSDTQYF. In DNA, the CDR3 is TGTGCCAGCAGTTTTTCAGATACGCAGTATTTT.

This chain connects TRBV5-1 to TRBJ2-3; either TRBD1 or TRBD2 may supply D (5 bases each). Trimming removed 6 bases at V and 6 bases at J, with 8 bases between. CDR1 and CDR2 (germline): SGHRS, YFSETQ. This CDR3 region has 11 residues. CDR3 sequence: CASKGSDTQYF. The CDR3 DNA reads as TGCGCCAGCAAGGGGAGCGATACGCAGTATTTT. The full variable domain, with the rest looked up from reference TRBV5-1 and TRBJ2-3, is KAGVTQTPRYLIKTRGQQVTLSCSPISGHRSVSWYQQTPGQGLQFLFEYFSETQRNKGNFPGRFSGRQFSNSRSEMNVSTLELGDSALYLCASKGSDTQYFGPGTRLTVL.

This rearrangement joins TRBV7-8 to TRBJ1-1, with D possibly being TRBD1 (5 bases). V dropped 5 bases and J dropped 1 base, with 8 bases sitting between them. In germline, CDR1 is SGHVS, CDR2 FQNEAQ. The CDR3 sequence is 13 residues long. CDR3 bases: TGTGCCAGCAGCCAGGGTGGGAACACTGAAGCTTTCTTT. This translates into CASSQGGNTEAFF.

The chain carries TRBV9 and TRBJ1-2; no clear D. Per the germline V gene, CDR1 is SGDLS and CDR2 is YYNGEE. CDR3 size: 15 residues. V was shortened by 3 bases and J by 6 bases, with 18 bases between the two germline ends. The DNA of the CDR3 is TGTGCCAGCAGCGCAGAGGTCCTTCAATTAGATGGCTACACCTTC. It encodes CASSAEVLQLDGYTF.

The chain employs TRBV5-4 and TRBJ2-7; 8 bases agree with TRBD1. This CDR3 is 16 amino acids long. Germline lookup yields CDR1 SGHNT and CDR2 YYREEE (reference sequence). Trimming took 2 bases from V and 4 from J; bases not matched to a gene: 11. The CDR3 coding sequence is TGTGCCAGCAGCTTAAGTGGACAGGGCCGATCATACGAGCAGTACTTC. Encoded protein: CASSLSGQGRSYEQYF.

This clone has only one observation. The rearrangement uses TRBV28 and TRBJ1-1; 7 bases are shared with TRBD1. CDR3 size: 16 residues. Germline assignment: CDR1 MDHEN and CDR2 SYDVKM. The V and J ends lost 6 bases and 1 base, in that order; junction bases with no gene match: 11. DNA for the CDR3: TGTGCCAGCAGCCGCGGGACAGCTACTAGGAACACTGAAGCTTTCTTT. It translates to CASSRGTATRNTEAFF.

The rearrangement uses TRBV10-3 and TRBJ1-1, with no clear D. Germline V gives CDR1 ENHRY, CDR2 SYGVKD. The CDR3 spans 16 residues. V was trimmed by 2 bases and J by 5 bases, leaving 18 bases between them. The CDR3 DNA follows: TGTGCCATCAGTGAGGCCGGGTCTTTACAGCTGACTGAAGCTTTCTTT. Encoded protein: CAISEAGSLQLTEAFF.

On this clone: This sample also contains other DNA sequences that code for the same CDR3. The chain combines TRBV7-9 with TRBJ1-2; tentatively, D is TRBD1 (6 bases). This CDR3 has 13 residues. Looked up from germline, CDR1 is SEHNR and CDR2 is FQNEAQ (reference sequence). V gave up 4 bases and J gave up 4 bases, with 10 bases separating them. For the CDR3, the DNA is TGTGCCAGCAGCTCGATAGGGGGCTATGGCTACACCTTC. Translation gives CASSSIGGYGYTF.

The chain has TRBV6-6 and TRBJ1-1; D gene uncertain. CDR3 size: 15 residues. Germline V gene sequence: CDR1 MNHNY, CDR2 SVGAGI (reference sequence). V lost 0 bases, J lost 7 bases, and 15 bases lay in between. The CDR3 spells CASSYSRRSQLEAFF. The CDR3 DNA sequence: TGTGCCAGCAGTTACTCGAGACGGAGTCAACTTGAAGCTTTCTTT.

The V and J genes are TRBV19 and TRBJ1-3; D not certain. The CDR3 sequence is 15 residues long. V shed 1 base and J shed 4 bases, with 11 bases lying between them. Germline V gives CDR1 LNHDA, CDR2 SQIVND (reference sequence). CDR3 nucleotides: TGTGCCAGTAGTATAGTTTGGGCGCCCGGAAACACCATATATTTT. Translating gives CASSIVWAPGNTIYF. The full variable domain, completed using reference TRBV19 and TRBJ1-3, is DGGITQSPKYLFRKEGQNVTLSCEQNLNHDAMYWYRQDPGQGLRLIYYSQIVNDFQKGDIAEGYSVSREKKESFPLTVTSAQKNPTAFYLCASSIVWAPGNTIYFGEGSWLTVV.